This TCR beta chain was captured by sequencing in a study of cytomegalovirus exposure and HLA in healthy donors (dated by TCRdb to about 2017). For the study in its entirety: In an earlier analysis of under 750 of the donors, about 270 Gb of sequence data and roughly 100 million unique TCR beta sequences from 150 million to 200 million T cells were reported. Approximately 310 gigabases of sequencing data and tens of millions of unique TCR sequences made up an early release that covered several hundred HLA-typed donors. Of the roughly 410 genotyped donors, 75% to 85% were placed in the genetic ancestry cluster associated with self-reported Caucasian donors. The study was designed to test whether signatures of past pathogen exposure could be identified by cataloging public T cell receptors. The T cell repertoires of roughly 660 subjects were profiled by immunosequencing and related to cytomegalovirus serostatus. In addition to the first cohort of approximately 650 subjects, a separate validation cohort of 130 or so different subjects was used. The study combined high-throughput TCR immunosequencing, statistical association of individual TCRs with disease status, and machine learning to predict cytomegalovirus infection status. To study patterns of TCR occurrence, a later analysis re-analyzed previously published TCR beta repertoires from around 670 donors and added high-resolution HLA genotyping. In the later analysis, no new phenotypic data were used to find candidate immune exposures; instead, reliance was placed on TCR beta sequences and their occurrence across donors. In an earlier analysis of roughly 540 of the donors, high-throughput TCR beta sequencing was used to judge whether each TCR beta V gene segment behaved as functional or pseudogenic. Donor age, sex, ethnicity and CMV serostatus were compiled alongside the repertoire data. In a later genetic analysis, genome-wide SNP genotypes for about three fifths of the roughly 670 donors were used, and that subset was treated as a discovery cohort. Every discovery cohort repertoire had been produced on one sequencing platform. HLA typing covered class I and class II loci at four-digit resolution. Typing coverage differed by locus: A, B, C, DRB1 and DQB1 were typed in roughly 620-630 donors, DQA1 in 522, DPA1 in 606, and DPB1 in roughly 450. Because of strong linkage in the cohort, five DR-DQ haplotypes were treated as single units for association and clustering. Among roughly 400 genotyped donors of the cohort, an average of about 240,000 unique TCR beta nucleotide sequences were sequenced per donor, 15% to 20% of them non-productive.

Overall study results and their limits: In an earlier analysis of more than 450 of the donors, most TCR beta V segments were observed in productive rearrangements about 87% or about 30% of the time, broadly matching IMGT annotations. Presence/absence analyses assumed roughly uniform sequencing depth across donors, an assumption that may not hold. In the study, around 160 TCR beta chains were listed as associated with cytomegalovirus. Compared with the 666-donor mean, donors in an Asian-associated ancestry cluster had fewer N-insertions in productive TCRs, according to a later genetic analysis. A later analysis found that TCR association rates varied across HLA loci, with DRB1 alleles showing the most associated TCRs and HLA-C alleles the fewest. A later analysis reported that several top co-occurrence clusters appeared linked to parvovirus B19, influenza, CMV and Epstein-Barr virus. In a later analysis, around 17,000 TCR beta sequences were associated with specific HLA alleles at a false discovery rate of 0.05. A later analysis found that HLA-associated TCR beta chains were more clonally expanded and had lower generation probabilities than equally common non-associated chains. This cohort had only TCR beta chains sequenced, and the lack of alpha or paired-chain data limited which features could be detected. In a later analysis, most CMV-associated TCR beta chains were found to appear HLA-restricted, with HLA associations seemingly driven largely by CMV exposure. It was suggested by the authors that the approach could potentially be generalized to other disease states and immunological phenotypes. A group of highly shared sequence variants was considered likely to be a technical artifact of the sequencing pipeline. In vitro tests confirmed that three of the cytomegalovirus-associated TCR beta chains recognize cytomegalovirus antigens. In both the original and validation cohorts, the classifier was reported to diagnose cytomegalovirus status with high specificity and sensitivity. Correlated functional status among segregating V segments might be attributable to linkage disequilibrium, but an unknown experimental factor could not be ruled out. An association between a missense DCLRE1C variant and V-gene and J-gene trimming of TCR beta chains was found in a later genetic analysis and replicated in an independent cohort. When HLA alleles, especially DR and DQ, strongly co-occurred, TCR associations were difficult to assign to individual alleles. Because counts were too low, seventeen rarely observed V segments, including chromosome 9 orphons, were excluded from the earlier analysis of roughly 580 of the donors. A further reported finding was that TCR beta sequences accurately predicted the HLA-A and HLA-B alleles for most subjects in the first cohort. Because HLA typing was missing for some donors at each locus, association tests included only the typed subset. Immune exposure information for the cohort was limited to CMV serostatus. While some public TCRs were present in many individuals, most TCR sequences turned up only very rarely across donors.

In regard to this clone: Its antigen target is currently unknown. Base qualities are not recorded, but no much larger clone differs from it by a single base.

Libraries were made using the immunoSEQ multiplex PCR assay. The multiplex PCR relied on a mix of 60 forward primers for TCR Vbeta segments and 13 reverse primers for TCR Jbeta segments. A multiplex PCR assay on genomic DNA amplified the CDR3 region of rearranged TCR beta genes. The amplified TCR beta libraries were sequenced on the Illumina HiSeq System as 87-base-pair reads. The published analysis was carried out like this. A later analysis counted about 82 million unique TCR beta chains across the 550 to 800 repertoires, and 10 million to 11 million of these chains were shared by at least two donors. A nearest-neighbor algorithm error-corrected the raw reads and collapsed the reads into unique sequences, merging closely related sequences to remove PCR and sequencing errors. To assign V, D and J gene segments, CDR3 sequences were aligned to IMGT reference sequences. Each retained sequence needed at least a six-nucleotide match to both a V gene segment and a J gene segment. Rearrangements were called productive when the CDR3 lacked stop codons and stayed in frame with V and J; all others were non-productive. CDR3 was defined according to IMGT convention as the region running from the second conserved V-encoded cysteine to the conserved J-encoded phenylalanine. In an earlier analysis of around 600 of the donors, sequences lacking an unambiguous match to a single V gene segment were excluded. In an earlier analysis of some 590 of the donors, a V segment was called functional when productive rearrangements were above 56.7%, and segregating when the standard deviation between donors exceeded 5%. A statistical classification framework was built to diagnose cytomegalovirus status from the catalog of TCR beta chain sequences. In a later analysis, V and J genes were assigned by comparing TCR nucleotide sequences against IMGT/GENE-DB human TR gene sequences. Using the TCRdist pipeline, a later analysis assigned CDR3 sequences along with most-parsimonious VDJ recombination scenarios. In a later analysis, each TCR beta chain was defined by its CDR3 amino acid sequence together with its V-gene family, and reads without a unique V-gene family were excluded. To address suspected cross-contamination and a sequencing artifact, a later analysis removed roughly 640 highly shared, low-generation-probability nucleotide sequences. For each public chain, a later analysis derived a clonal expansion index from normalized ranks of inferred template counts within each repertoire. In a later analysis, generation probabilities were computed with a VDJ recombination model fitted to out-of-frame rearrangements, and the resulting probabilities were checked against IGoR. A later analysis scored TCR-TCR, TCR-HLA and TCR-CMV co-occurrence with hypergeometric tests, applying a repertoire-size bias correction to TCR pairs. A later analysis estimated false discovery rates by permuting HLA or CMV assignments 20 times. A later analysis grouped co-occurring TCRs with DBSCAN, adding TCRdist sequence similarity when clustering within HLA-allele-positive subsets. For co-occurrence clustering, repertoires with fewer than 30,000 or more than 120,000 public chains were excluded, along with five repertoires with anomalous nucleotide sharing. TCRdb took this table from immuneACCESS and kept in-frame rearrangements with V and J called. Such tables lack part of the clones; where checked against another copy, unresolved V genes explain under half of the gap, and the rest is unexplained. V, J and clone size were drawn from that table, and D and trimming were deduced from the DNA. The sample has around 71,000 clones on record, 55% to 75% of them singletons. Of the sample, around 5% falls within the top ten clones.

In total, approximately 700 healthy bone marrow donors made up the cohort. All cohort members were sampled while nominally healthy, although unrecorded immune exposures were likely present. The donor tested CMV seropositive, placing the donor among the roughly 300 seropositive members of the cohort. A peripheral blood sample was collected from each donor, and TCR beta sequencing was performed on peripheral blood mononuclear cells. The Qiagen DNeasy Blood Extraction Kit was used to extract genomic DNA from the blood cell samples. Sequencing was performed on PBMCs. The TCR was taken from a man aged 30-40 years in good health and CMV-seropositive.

The bases are TGTGCCAGCAGCATTAACAGGGCAGATACGCAGTATTTT. It encodes CASSINRADTQYF. The sequence is built from TRBV5-6 and TRBJ2-3, and possibly TRBD1, on 6 matching bases. The CDR3 contains 13 residues, cysteine and phenylalanine counted. Only the CDR3 DNA stays, 39 bases, in frame from base 1. V lost 4 bases and J lost 4 bases; the stretch between them is 10 bases long. Reading the germline V gene gives CDR1 SGHDT and CDR2 YYEEEE. Joined to the reference TRBV5-6 and TRBJ2-3 proteins, this CDR3 gives the full variable domain: DAGVTQSPTHLIKTRGQQVTLRCSPKSGHDTVSWYQQALGQGPQFIFQYYEEEERQRGNFPDRFSGHQFPNYSSELNVNALLLGDSALYLCASSINRADTQYFGPGTRLTVL.